Following are 25 T cell receptor beta chains from one sample sequenced in a study of OX40 agonist ivuxolimab in advanced cancers. Assay: immunoSEQ multiplex PCR; the TCRdb copy retains only in-frame clones and omits some. The sample has 87,000 or so clones, about 83% seen once; the top ten hold roughly 1.6%. The specimen comprised CD4+ or CD8+ T cells sorted from blood, sampled in a trial of the OX40 agonist ivuxolimab. The receptors stem from an adult with an advanced solid tumor such as melanoma, head and neck, liver or kidney cancer.

The J gene is TRBJ1-2, the V gene TRBV5-4; D call uncertain. With 5 bases removed from V and 4 bases from J, the gap between germline ends came to 12 bases. Germline CDR1 SGHNT, CDR2 YYREEE (reference sequence). The CDR3 contains 13 residues. The DNA for the CDR3 is TGTGCCAGCAGGACACAAGGGATCTATGGCTACACCTTC. It specifies CASRTQGIYGYTF.

This rearrangement joins TRBV7-6 to TRBJ1-3; possible D gene TRBD1, 5 bases. Trimming removed 1 base at V and 0 bases at J, with 7 bases between. The length of the CDR3 is 15 residues. Germline V gene data show CDR1 as SGHVS and CDR2 as FNYEAQ. CDR3 in amino acids: CASSLDGHSGNTIYF. CDR3 nucleotides: TGTGCCAGCAGCTTAGATGGACACTCTGGAAACACCATATATTTT. Drawing the rest from reference TRBV7-6 and TRBJ1-3, the complete variable domain is GAGVSQSPRYKVTKRGQDVALRCDPISGHVSLYWYRQALGQGPEFLTYFNYEAQQDKSGLPNDRFSAERPEGSISTLTIQRTEQRDSAMYRCASSLDGHSGNTIYFGEGSWLTVV.

This clone was detected only once. CDR3 bases: TGTGCCAGCAAAGTGGGGCAGGGGCTATACGAGCAGTACTTC. The encoded protein is CASKVGQGLYEQYF. The chain links TRBV27 to TRBJ2-7, with a tentative D call TRBD1 (6 bases). V was trimmed by 7 bases and J by 4 bases, leaving 17 bases between them. CDR3 length equals 14 residues. Germline CDR1 and CDR2: MNHEY and SMNVEV (reference sequence).

DNA for the CDR3: TGTGCCAGCAGTGAATACGGGGGTTCCTACGAGCAGTACTTC. It is translated as CASSEYGGSYEQYF. This chain joins TRBV25-1 and TRBJ2-7, with a weak D call TRBD2 (6 bases). CDR3 length: 14 amino acids. CDR1 is MGHDK and CDR2 is SYGVNS in the germline V gene. The V end lost 0 bases, the J end lost 1 base, and 7 bases lay between the germline ends.

The V call is TRBV18, the J call TRBJ2-3; 12 bases are a match to TRBD2. There are 20 residues in the CDR3. V dropped 0 bases and J dropped 4; count of bases not matched to a gene: 14. CDR1 and CDR2 (germline): KGHSH, LQKENI. The CDR3: CASSPPGRLAGGPTADTQYF. The CDR3 region has the DNA TGTGCCAGCTCACCACCGGGTCGCCTAGCGGGAGGGCCAACGGCAGATACGCAGTATTTT.

The chain combines TRBV6-5 with TRBJ2-5; the D is unclear. CDR1 and CDR2 (germline): MNHEY, SVGAGI. The CDR3 is made up of 12 amino acids. V was clipped by 6 bases and J by 7 bases, with 12 bases between them. CDR3 protein: CASRNPKGTQYF. Here the CDR3 DNA reads TGTGCCAGCAGGAACCCCAAGGGGACCCAGTACTTC.

The J gene is TRBJ2-5, the V gene TRBV7-8; weak D call: TRBD2 (8 bases). The CDR3 runs 18 residues. V shed 4 bases and J shed 3 bases, with 24 bases lying between them. Germline CDR1 and CDR2: SGHVS and FQNEAQ. This CDR3 reads CASSYQRGKGALKETQYF. CDR3 in DNA: TGTGCCAGCAGCTATCAGCGGGGGAAGGGGGCCCTAAAAGAGACCCAGTACTTC.

The chain links TRBV5-4 to TRBJ2-3, with 14 bases aligning to TRBD2. Trimming took 4 bases from V and 3 from J; bases not matched to a gene: 4. Germline CDR1 is SGHNT and CDR2 is YYREEE (reference sequence). There are 16 residues in the CDR3. The CDR3 reads CASSKGTSGSTDTQYF. As DNA, the CDR3 is TGTGCCAGCAGCAAGGGGACTAGCGGGAGTACAGATACGCAGTATTTT.

The chain employs TRBV7-2 and TRBJ2-7; 7 bases are shared with TRBD2. J lost 3 bases, V lost 5 bases, and 10 bases had no gene match. Looked up from germline, CDR1 is SGHTA and CDR2 is FQGNSA. The CDR3 runs to 15 residues. The CDR3 is CASSSGTVPDYEQYF. As DNA, the CDR3 is TGTGCCAGCAGCAGCGGGACTGTGCCCGACTACGAGCAGTACTTC. Supplemented by reference TRBV7-2 and TRBJ2-7, the full variable domain reads GAGVSQSPSNKVTEKGKDVELRCDPISGHTALYWYRQSLGQGLEFLIYFQGNSAPDKSGLPSDRFSAERTGGSVSTLTIQRTQQEDSAVYLCASSSGTVPDYEQYFGPGTRLTVT.

The V call is TRBV5-4, the J call TRBJ1-2; D is possibly TRBD1 (6 bases). With 4 bases removed from V and 7 bases from J, the gap between germline ends came to 20 bases. CDR1 and CDR2 (germline): SGHNT, YYREEE (reference sequence). CDR3 length: 15 amino acids. For the CDR3, the DNA is TGTGCCAGCAGCCAAGGTCGATTGGGGGCCGGTGGCTACACCTTC. Its translation is CASSQGRLGAGGYTF.

The chain uses TRBV6-5 and TRBJ2-3; no reliable D call. CDR3 length: 12 amino acids. Trimming shortened V by 6 bases and J by 0 bases, and 4 bases separated the two germline ends. The germline V gene encodes CDR1 MNHEY and CDR2 SVGAGI. DNA for the CDR3: TGTGCCAGCAGATCTAGCACAGATACGCAGTATTTT. Translating gives CASRSSTDTQYF.

The rearrangement uses TRBV5-4 and TRBJ1-6, with TRBD1 matching 9 bases. V shed 3 bases, J shed 6 bases, and the junction held 7 bases outside the gene matches. The CDR3 is 16 amino acids. Germline CDR1 reads SGHNT; CDR2 reads YYREEE (reference sequence). In DNA, the CDR3 is TGTGCCAGCAGCTGGACAGGGGATTCGGGTAATTCACCCCTCCACTTT. Translated, it gives CASSWTGDSGNSPLHF. Based on the CDR3 plus reference TRBV5-4 and TRBJ1-6, the full variable domain is ETGVTQSPTHLIKTRGQQVTLRCSSQSGHNTVSWYQQALGQGPQFIFQYYREEENGRGNFPPRFSGLQFPNYSSELNVNALELDDSALYLCASSWTGDSGNSPLHFGNGTRLTVT.

The table lists this clone with a count of one. The chain uses TRBV5-5 and TRBJ2-5; possible D gene TRBD2, 5 bases. The length of the CDR3 is 13 residues. Per germline, CDR1 SGHKS and CDR2 YYEKEE (reference sequence). Trimming cost V 1 base and J 2 bases, with 6 bases left between them. In DNA, the CDR3 is TGTGCCAGCAGCTTGTGGAGGCAAGAGACCCAGTACTTC. Translating gives CASSLWRQETQYF.

The chain is built from TRBV19 and TRBJ1-3, with D possibly being TRBD1 (6 bases). The germline V and J ends were trimmed by 6 bases and 4 bases, with 19 bases remaining between them. CDR1 is LNHDA, CDR2 SQIVND, per germline (reference sequence). This CDR3 contains 16 residues. CDR3 in amino acids: CASSTPPGQLGNTIYF. The CDR3 region has the DNA TGTGCCAGTAGCACACCTCCGGGACAACTGGGAAACACCATATATTTT.

The V call is TRBV21-1, the J call TRBJ2-4; TRBD2 is the table's D call and was not checked against the DNA. TRBV21-1 is a known pseudogene. The CDR3 is 16 residues long. CDR3 nucleotides: TGTGCCAGCAGCAAAGTCATAGCGGGGTACAAAAACATTCAGTACTTC. This codes for CASSKVIAGYKNIQYF.

The chain carries TRBV6-1 and TRBJ1-1; D unclear. The CDR3 runs 11 residues. Germline-derived CDR1 and CDR2 are MNHNS and SASEGT. V shed 8 bases and J shed 4 bases, with 8 bases lying between them. The CDR3 DNA sequence: TGTGCCAGCCAGCGGGCCACTGAAGCTTTCTTT. It is translated as CASQRATEAFF.

The sample holds one count of this clone. The J gene is TRBJ2-5, the V gene TRBV7-2; TRBD2 might be the D (5 bases). The DNA end lines up better with TRBJ2-7; the J call may be wrong. This CDR3 has 13 residues. Germline CDR1 SGHTA, CDR2 FQGNSA. The CDR3 DNA is TGTGCCAGCAGCTCGGGGAGTTCCTACGAGCAGTACTTC. It yields the protein CASSSGSSYEQYF.

This clone has just a few counts. The V gene is TRBV7-3, the J gene TRBJ1-2, with D possibly TRBD1 on 6 matching bases. The V end was cut by 0 bases, the J end by 6 bases, with 14 bases between. This CDR3 contains 15 residues. The germline V gene encodes CDR1 SGHTA and CDR2 FQGTGA. Here the CDR3 DNA reads TGTGCCAGCAGCTTAACCGGTCAGGGGATCCATGGCTACACCTTC. It codes for CASSLTGQGIHGYTF.

The rearrangement joins TRBV4-2 to TRBJ2-6; D gene unclear. This CDR3 has 19 residues. V was pared by 4 bases and J by 0 bases, with 19 bases between. In germline, CDR1 is LGHNA, CDR2 YNFKEQ. Written as DNA, the CDR3 is TGTGCCAGCAGCCCCGTGGGCGGAGTAATGAACTCTGGGGCCAACGTCCTGACTTTC. It yields the protein CASSPVGGVMNSGANVLTF.

V is TRBV7-2 and J is TRBJ2-7; D perhaps matches TRBD2 (6 bases). This CDR3 contains 15 residues. Germline lookup yields CDR1 SGHTA and CDR2 FQGNSA. V dropped 5 bases and J dropped 2 bases, with 16 bases sitting between them. CDR3 region: CASSGGRSGAYEQYF. DNA of the CDR3: TGTGCCAGCAGCGGCGGACGTAGCGGAGCCTACGAGCAGTACTTC. Using reference TRBV7-2 and TRBJ2-7 for the parts outside the CDR3, the full variable domain is GAGVSQSPSNKVTEKGKDVELRCDPISGHTALYWYRQSLGQGLEFLIYFQGNSAPDKSGLPSDRFSAERTGGSVSTLTIQRTQQEDSAVYLCASSGGRSGAYEQYFGPGTRLTVT.

The chain uses TRBV5-1 and TRBJ2-5; 11 nucleotides agree with TRBD2. V dropped 0 bases and J dropped 3; count of bases not matched to a gene: 7. Germline lookup yields CDR1 SGHRS and CDR2 YFSETQ. CDR3 size: 17 residues. The CDR3, as DNA: TGCGCCAGCAGCTTGGCCAGTAGGGGACTAGCGGAAGAGACCCAGTACTTC. Translating gives CASSLASRGLAEETQYF.

The chain carries TRBV27 and TRBJ1-4; 8 positions match TRBD1. CDR3 length equals 16 residues. CDR1 is MNHEY and CDR2 is SMNVEV in the germline V gene (reference sequence). J gave up 5 bases and V 6 bases, and 11 bases lay outside the gene matches. CDR3 in DNA: TGTGCCAGCAGCCAACCCAGGGGGACAGGCAATGAAAAACTGTTTTTT. Its translation is CASSQPRGTGNEKLFF.

J is TRBJ1-2 and V is TRBV19, with a weak D call TRBD1 (6 bases). From germline, CDR1 is LNHDA and CDR2 SQIVND (reference sequence). CDR3 size: 13 residues. Trimming cost V 1 base and J 7 bases, with 10 bases left between them. The CDR3 loop is CASSIATGGGYTF. CDR3 DNA: TGTGCCAGTAGTATAGCGACAGGAGGTGGCTACACCTTC.

This sequence joins TRBV30 and TRBJ1-3; the D is unclear. This CDR3 has 13 amino acids. V lost 5 bases, J lost 0 bases, and 8 bases lay in between. CDR1 and CDR2 from the germline V gene are GTSNPN and SVGIG (reference sequence). CDR3 DNA sequence: TGTGCCTGGCAATTCCTCTCTGGAAACACCATATATTTT. Its protein product is CAWQFLSGNTIYF.

The rearrangement uses TRBV14 and TRBJ2-7; D is unresolved. This CDR3 has 16 amino acids. Trimming took 1 base from V and 3 from J, leaving 16 bases between them. Germline V gives CDR1 SGHDN, CDR2 FVKESK. The CDR3 protein is CASSQGEGIWDYEQYF. In nucleotides, the CDR3 is TGTGCCAGCAGCCAAGGGGAAGGAATTTGGGACTACGAGCAGTACTTC.